This T cell receptor (beta chain) is drawn from a study of STAT5B mutations in CD4+ large granular lymphocyte leukemia. Libraries were prepared by immunoSEQ multiplex PCR; TCRdb keeps only in-frame clonotypes and omits some of them. The table shows 30,000 to 40,000 clones, with 70% to 80% occurring only once. The CDR3 extends over 20 amino acids. Germline V CDR1 and CDR2: SGHVS, FNYEAQ. Unmatched junction bases numbered 10, after V lost 1 base and J lost 0 bases. V gene TRBV7-6 combines with J gene TRBJ2-1, with TRBD2 identical over 12 bases. This clonotype originated in a human donor in good health. The sample taken for sequencing was CD4+ T cells from blood buffy coats. DNA for the CDR3: TGTGCCAGCAGCTTAGTGGCCGGGACTAGCGGGTCCAGCTCCTACAATGAGCAGTTCTTC. Residues: CASSLVAGTSGSSSYNEQFF.